This TCR beta chain originates from a study of blood T cell repertoires in COVID-19. On the study more broadly: The origin of the acute and convalescent COVID-19 samples was the United States, Italy and Spain. Sources were T cells, B-cell-depleted T cells, or PBMCs; the material itself was cDNA or gDNA.

Authors' data handling: By means of reference gene primer amplification, nucleated cell counts were estimated. Produced via immunoSEQ multiplex PCR; TCRdb's table is partial and in-frame only. The D gene and trimming were derived from the DNA, and the V and J assignments and clone size from that table. The sample has approximately 280,000 clones, around 90% seen once. This CDR3 has 14 amino acids. Germline V gives CDR1 MNHEY, CDR2 SVGAGI. V was cut by 4 bases and J by 0 bases, with 9 bases left in between. Seattle researchers signed up patients amid active infection and tracked them longitudinally. This sequence was found in a woman younger than 45 with COVID-19, enrolled during active disease. The chain uses TRBV6-5 and TRBJ1-1, with D perhaps matching TRBD1 (6 bases). The sequenced sample consisted of peripheral blood. CDR3 residues: CASSSGTLNTEAFF. The DNA for the CDR3 is TGTGCCAGCAGTTCCGGGACACTGAACACTGAAGCTTTCTTT.